Detailed here is one T cell receptor (beta chain). As yet, its antigen is unknown. Extraction and reverse transcription of RNA yielded cDNA as the sequencing template. Profiled with immunoSEQ multiplex PCR; TCRdb holds only in-frame clones, not every one. The table shows approximately 150,000 clones, with about 61% occurring only once. CDR3 length equals 19 residues. CDR1 and CDR2 (germline): SNHLY, FYNNEI. The V gene end was trimmed by 6 bases and the J gene end by 0 bases; junction bases not matched to a gene: 12. Treatment of the sample: oral pan-JAK inhibitor, 5-10 mg twice daily. This sample is part of a study of CD8+ T cells in alopecia areata. Study-level findings and limits: Shared TCR sequences were less clear between patients than in mice, possibly partly from HLA diversity.

This material consisted of CD4+ T cells sorted from blood, taken between weeks 55 and 65, from a patient treated with tofacitinib. V usage is TRBV2 and J usage is TRBJ2-6, with 9 bases matching TRBD1. This receptor was obtained from a human donor with alopecia areata. CDR3: CASSRPLGTGLSGANVLTF. The CDR3 coding sequence is TGTGCCAGCAGCCGACCCCTCGGGACAGGGCTCTCTGGGGCCAACGTCCTGACTTTC.